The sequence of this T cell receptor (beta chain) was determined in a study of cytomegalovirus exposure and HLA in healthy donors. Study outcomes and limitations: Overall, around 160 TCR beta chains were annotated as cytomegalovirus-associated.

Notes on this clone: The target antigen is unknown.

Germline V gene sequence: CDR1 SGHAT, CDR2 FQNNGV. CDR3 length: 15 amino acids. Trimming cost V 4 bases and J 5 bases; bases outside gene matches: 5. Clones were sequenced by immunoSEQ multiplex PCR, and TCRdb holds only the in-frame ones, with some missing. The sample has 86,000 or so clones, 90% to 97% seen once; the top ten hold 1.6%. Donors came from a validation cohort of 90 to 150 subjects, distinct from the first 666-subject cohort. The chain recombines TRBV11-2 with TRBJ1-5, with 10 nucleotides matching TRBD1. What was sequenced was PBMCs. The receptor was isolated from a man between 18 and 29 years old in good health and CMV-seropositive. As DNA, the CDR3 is TGTGCCAGCAGCTCGGGCGACAGGGGGCATCAGCCCCAGCATTTT. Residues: CASSSGDRGHQPQHF.